A single sample is the source of the 24 T cell receptor beta chains below, sequenced in a study of patients and donors after allogeneic stem cell transplantation. TCRdb independently ran MiXCR on the RT-PCR reads; one entry per CDR3 protein. Among about 24,000 distinct CDR3 sequences, around 40% were seen once, and the ten largest hold around 78%. Sample: blood, either unsorted or a sorted T cell fraction (not recorded which). These receptor sequences come from a human donor who was either an allogeneic HSCT recipient or a stem cell or donor lymphocyte infusion donor (not recorded which). It is not recorded whose cells these are; they may come from a transplant donor.

The genes are TRBV14 and TRBJ1-2, with D unresolved. This CDR3 spans 15 amino acids. The germline CDR1 and CDR2 sequences are SGHDN and FVKESK. V gave up 1 base and J gave up 5 bases, with 14 bases separating them. This chain's CDR3 is CASSQGLIIGYGYTF. The CDR3 nucleotides read TGTGCCAGCAGCCAAGGGCTCATAATTGGATATGGCTACACCTTC.

The chain is built from TRBV27 and TRBJ1-2; D gene ambiguous. The germline V and J ends were trimmed by 0 bases and 2 bases, with 7 bases remaining between them. Germline CDR1 and CDR2: MNHEY and SMNVEV (reference sequence). The length of the CDR3 is 14 residues. The CDR3, as DNA: TGTGCCAGCAGTTTATCGGGCAGGAACTATGGCTACACCTTC. Protein product: CASSLSGRNYGYTF.

The V and J genes are TRBV5-1 and TRBJ2-5; 8 nucleotides align to TRBD1. CDR3 length: 15 residues. Germline CDR1 SGHRS, CDR2 YFSETQ. V lost 0 bases and J lost 2; bases outside the gene matches: 3. DNA for the CDR3: TGCGCCAGCAGCTTGGGCGGACAGGGTCAAGAGACCCAGTACTTC. Translated: CASSLGGQGQETQYF.

The CDR3 sequence: CSVGRDEAANEKLFF. The DNA for the CDR3 is TGCAGCGTTGGTAGGGATGAGGCTGCTAATGAAAAACTGTTTTTT. J is TRBJ1-4 and V is TRBV29-1; no clear D gene. V lost 4 bases, J lost 3 bases, and 15 bases lay in between. Germline assignment: CDR1 SQVTM and CDR2 ANQGSEA. The CDR3 runs 15 residues.

This chain links TRBV27 with TRBJ2-1, with D possibly being TRBD2 (5 bases). This CDR3 is built from 13 residues. V lost 3 bases to trimming and J lost 5 bases, with 8 bases between them. Germline-derived CDR1 and CDR2 are MNHEY and SMNVEV (reference sequence). CDR3 in amino acids: CASSFRENNEQFF. CDR3 bases: TGTGCCAGCAGTTTTCGGGAAAACAATGAGCAGTTCTTC.

In this sample, this clonotype turned up a few times. The chain combines TRBV20-1 with TRBJ1-3, with TRBD1 identical over 7 bases. V shed 5 bases, J shed 4 bases, and the junction held 5 bases outside the gene matches. Germline lookup yields CDR1 DFQATT and CDR2 SNEGSKA (reference sequence). The CDR3 has 13 amino acids. CDR3 sequence reads: CSAPRDRGNTIYF. CDR3 nucleotide sequence: TGCAGTGCTCCCCGGGACAGAGGAAACACCATATATTTT.

CDR3 region: CASSALAGEAHGYEQFF. DNA for the CDR3: TGTGCCAGCAGCGCCCTAGCGGGAGAGGCCCACGGGTATGAGCAGTTCTTC. The chain is built from TRBV7-9 and TRBJ2-1; the match to TRBD2 covers 10 bases. Germline assignment: CDR1 SEHNR and CDR2 FQNEAQ (reference sequence). The CDR3 runs to 17 residues. Trimming at V came to 5 bases and at J to 8 bases, leaving 15 bases not matched to a gene. Filled out from reference TRBV7-9 and TRBJ2-1, the complete variable domain reads DTGVSQNPRHKITKRGQNVTFRCDPISEHNRLYWYRQTLGQGPEFLTYFQNEAQLEKSRLLSDRFSAERPKGSFSTLEIQRTEQGDSAMYLCASSALAGEAHGYEQFFGPGTRLTVL.

This clonotype was seen just once. The chain links TRBV18 to TRBJ1-1, with D maybe TRBD1 (5 bases). The CDR3 contains 14 residues. The V gene lost 6 bases and the J gene lost 1 base, with 12 bases spanning the gap. CDR1 and CDR2 from the germline V gene are KGHSH and LQKENI. Written as DNA, the CDR3 is TGTGCCAGCTCGCCGGACATACAGAACACTGAAGCTTTCTTT. Encoded protein: CASSPDIQNTEAFF.

This clonotype was counted a few times. DNA of the CDR3: TGCGCCAGCACAGTCCAGCGGGCGAACACCGGGGAGCTGTTTTTT. Translation gives CASTVQRANTGELFF. The genes are TRBV5-1 and TRBJ2-2; TRBD2 might be the D (6 bases). The germline V gene has CDR1 SGHRS and CDR2 YFSETQ. The CDR3 is 15 residues long. V gave up 6 bases and J gave up 0 bases, with 12 bases separating them.

A single count supports this clonotype. This chain connects TRBV14 to TRBJ2-2; 9 bases agree with TRBD2. CDR1 is SGHDN and CDR2 is FVKESK in the germline V gene. CDR3 length equals 16 residues. V was clipped by 1 base and J by 3 bases; unmatched bases: 3. The CDR3 sequence: CASSQATSGYTGELFF. CDR3 in DNA: TGTGCCAGCAGCCAAGCGACTAGCGGATACACCGGGGAGCTGTTTTTT.

The genes are TRBV10-1 and TRBJ2-3; D is perhaps TRBD1 (6 bases). Trimming took 2 bases from V and 10 from J, leaving 22 bases between them. From germline, CDR1 is WNHNN and CDR2 SYGVQD (reference sequence). CDR3 length: 16 residues. The CDR3 spells CASSETTGLTSGSQYF. The CDR3 DNA reads as TGCGCCAGCAGTGAGACGACAGGACTCACCTCAGGATCGCAGTATTTT.

This clonotype appeared a few times. The genes are TRBV20-1 and TRBJ1-5; no clear D gene. Per the germline V gene, CDR1 is DFQATT and CDR2 is SNEGSKA (reference sequence). The CDR3 is made up of 13 amino acids. Trimming cost V 0 bases and J 7 bases, with 10 bases left between them. The CDR3 is CSAREPANQPQHF. DNA of the CDR3: TGCAGTGCTAGAGAGCCAGCAAACCAGCCCCAGCATTTT.

On this clonotype: The junction shows a germline mismatch at one end, possibly a read error. V gene TRBV12-3 or TRBV12-4 combines with J gene TRBJ1-1; D may be TRBD1 (6 bases). The CDR3 loop spans 19 amino acids. CDR3 protein: CVSSFPRFGGGMMNTEAFF. CDR3 nucleotide sequence: TGTGTCAGCAGTTTCCCGCGTTTTGGGGGCGGGATGATGAACACTGAAGCTTTCTTT.

The chain joins TRBV5-1 to TRBJ1-1, with D possibly TRBD1 on 5 matching bases. The CDR3 runs 14 residues. Germline values: CDR1 SGHRS, CDR2 YFSETQ. Trimming removed 0 bases from V and 5 bases from J, with 11 bases in between. This chain's CDR3 is CASSLDWGRTEAFF. The CDR3 bases are TGCGCCAGCAGCTTGGATTGGGGGAGAACTGAAGCTTTCTTT.

This clonotype was counted between two and nine times. The chain joins TRBV11-2 to TRBJ1-1; D uncertain. This CDR3 is built from 13 residues. Trimming took 2 bases from V and 1 from J, leaving 5 bases between them. The V gene's germline CDR1 is SGHAT and CDR2 FQNNGV. The CDR3 region is CASSLFGNTEAFF. In DNA, the CDR3 is TGTGCCAGCAGCTTATTTGGGAACACTGAAGCTTTCTTT.

The rearrangement joins TRBV6-5 to TRBJ1-6; D unclear. Trimming cost V 5 bases and J 7 bases, with 12 bases left between them. This CDR3 spans 14 amino acids. In germline, CDR1 is MNHEY, CDR2 SVGAGI. The CDR3 protein is CASSPYGRNSPLHF. The CDR3 DNA is TGTGCCAGCAGTCCCTACGGACGCAATTCACCCCTCCACTTT.

The rearrangement links TRBV27 to TRBJ2-7, with 8 bases lining up with TRBD2. CDR1 MNHEY and CDR2 SMNVEV come from the germline V gene (reference sequence). Trimming took 0 bases from V and 3 from J; bases not matched to a gene: 13. There are 18 residues in the CDR3. CDR3 coding DNA: TGTGCCAGCAGTTTATCGCCTTCAAGGAGCGGGGGCCGCTACGAGCAGTACTTC. It is translated as CASSLSPSRSGGRYEQYF.

This chain connects TRBV28 to TRBJ1-5; D remains ambiguous. This CDR3 is built from 13 residues. Trimming stripped 7 bases from V and 3 bases from J, with 10 bases between. Looked up from germline, CDR1 is MDHEN and CDR2 is SYDVKM. In DNA form, the CDR3 reads TGTGCCAGCAATGGGCGGGTCAATCAGCCCCAGCATTTT. It encodes CASNGRVNQPQHF.

There are a few counts of this clonotype. This sequence joins TRBV18 and TRBJ1-5; D remains unclear. V was trimmed by 3 bases and J by 2 bases, leaving 11 bases between them. The CDR3 contains 15 residues. CDR1 and CDR2 from the germline V gene are KGHSH and LQKENI. CDR3 in amino acids: CASSPAGDGNQPQHF. The CDR3 DNA is TGTGCCAGCTCACCGGCCGGGGATGGCAATCAGCCCCAGCATTTT.

The V call is TRBV3-1, the J call TRBJ2-7; D is perhaps TRBD2 (6 bases). V lost 11 bases and J lost 0, with 17 bases in between. The CDR3 spans 14 residues. The germline gives CDR1 LGHDT, CDR2 YNNKEL (reference sequence). CDR3 sequence: CASGGSLSSYEQYF. The DNA of the CDR3 is TGTGCCTCCGGAGGGAGTCTGAGCTCCTACGAGCAGTACTTC.

The rearrangement joins TRBV27 to TRBJ2-3; the D is unclear. V was pared by 8 bases and J by 2 bases, with 11 bases between. The CDR3 length is 13 residues. The germline CDR1 and CDR2 sequences are MNHEY and SMNVEV (reference sequence). Here the CDR3 DNA reads TGTGCCAGCTCACAGCATTTCACAGATACGCAGTATTTT. Protein product: CASSQHFTDTQYF.

V and J are TRBV5-1 and TRBJ2-1; D gene ambiguous. The V end was cut by 4 bases, the J end by 12 bases, with 17 bases between. The CDR3 covers 13 residues. Germline V CDR1 and CDR2: SGHRS, YFSETQ. The DNA of the CDR3 is TGCGCCAGCAGCCAGGCAACGTCATTTAGGCAGTTCTTC. As protein: CASSQATSFRQFF.

CDR3 in DNA: TGTGCCACCAGCAGAGATCGGGTTTTGGAGACCCAGTACTTC. Translated, it gives CATSRDRVLETQYF. The J gene is TRBJ2-5, the V gene TRBV15; D is unresolved. The CDR3 is made up of 14 amino acids. The V end lost 0 bases, the J end lost 5 bases, and 10 bases lay between the germline ends. CDR1 is LNHNV and CDR2 is YYDKDF in the germline V gene (reference sequence).

This clonotype has more than one count but fewer than ten. This chain joins TRBV28 and TRBJ2-2; D is unclear. This CDR3 comprises 14 residues. Germline V gives CDR1 MDHEN, CDR2 SYDVKM. Trimming took 3 bases from V and 0 from J, leaving 5 bases between them. CDR3 sequence (DNA): TGTGCCAGCAGTTTTTGGGCGAACACCGGGGAGCTGTTTTTT. This encodes CASSFWANTGELFF.